This T cell receptor (beta chain) was recorded in a study of OX40 agonist ivuxolimab in advanced cancers. Points from the study as a whole: At 0.1 to 3.0 mg/kg, clonal expansion of CD4+ and CD8+ blood T cells had occurred by week 6. On average, CD8+ T cells had more expanded clones than CD4+. In the 0.1-3.0 mg/kg groups, partial responders showed among the lowest expansion.

This CDR3 has 14 residues. V lost 4 bases and J lost 4; bases outside the gene matches: 6. Germline CDR1 reads LNHDA; CDR2 reads SQIVND (reference sequence). Assay: immunoSEQ multiplex PCR; the TCRdb copy retains only in-frame clones and omits some. Among about 68,000 clones listed, under 90% were seen once. Notes on this clone: Its target is not known.

The chain links TRBV19 to TRBJ1-1; TRBD1 aligns across 7 bases. The sample in question was CD4+ or CD8+ T cells sorted from blood, obtained in a trial of the OX40 agonist ivuxolimab. This sequence originates from an adult with an advanced solid tumor such as melanoma, head and neck, liver or kidney cancer. This chain's CDR3 is CASSTSRGGTEAFF. For the CDR3, the DNA is TGTGCCAGTAGTACCTCCAGGGGGGGCACTGAAGCTTTCTTT. The full variable domain, completed using reference TRBV19 and TRBJ1-1, is DGGITQSPKYLFRKEGQNVTLSCEQNLNHDAMYWYRQDPGQGLRLIYYSQIVNDFQKGDIAEGYSVSREKKESFPLTVTSAQKNPTAFYLCASSTSRGGTEAFFGQGTRLTVV.